There are a few counts of the clone carrying this T cell receptor beta chain. This sample was taken from a study of blood T cell repertoires in COVID-19. As for the study in general: Samples of COVID-19 (acute and convalescent) were obtained from the United States, Italy and Spain. T cells, B-cell-depleted T cells, or PBMCs provided the cDNA or gDNA that served as material.

Original processing methods: Amplified reference gene primers provided the basis for estimating nucleated cell counts. Libraries were prepared by immunoSEQ multiplex PCR; TCRdb keeps only in-frame clonotypes and omits some of them. From that table come the V and J calls and clone size; the DNA was used to work out D and trimming. The sample lists hundreds of thousands of clones, 75% to 85% occurring once. This clonotype was sampled from a woman aged 25-40 years with COVID-19, enrolled during active disease. Sequencing was carried out using peripheral blood.

The CDR3 sequence: CASSREGQREAFF. The CDR3 coding sequence is TGTGCCAGCAGTCGGGAGGGACAGCGTGAAGCTTTCTTT. The chain joins TRBV6-6 to TRBJ1-1; 7 bases are shared with TRBD1. V was pared by 5 bases and J by 7 bases, with 7 bases of the junction left unmatched. The CDR3 consists of 13 residues. The germline V gene has CDR1 MNHNY and CDR2 SVGAGI (reference sequence).